This entry features one T cell receptor beta chain sequence. Its antigen is undetermined. The donors were members of the validation cohort, which comprised 120 subjects and was separate from the first cohort of more than 500 subjects. The source of the sample is a study of cytomegalovirus exposure and HLA in healthy donors. Findings and limits, study-wide: Overall, approximately 150 TCR beta chains were annotated as cytomegalovirus-associated.

In germline, CDR1 is LGHNA, CDR2 YNFKEQ. V shed 4 bases, J shed 6 bases, and the junction held 14 bases outside the gene matches. The CDR3 covers 17 residues. The table came from immunoSEQ multiplex PCR; TCRdb's copy has only in-frame clones and leaves some out. The sample lists about 130,000 clones, 80% to 90% occurring once. The sample consisted of PBMCs. This TCR came from a woman between 18 and 30 years old in good health and CMV-seropositive. The chain couples TRBV4-2 to TRBJ2-1, with TRBD2 matching over 8 bases. The DNA of the CDR3 is TGTGCCAGCAGCCCAATTATTAGCGGGGTTCGACTCAATGAGCAGTTCTTC. Protein product: CASSPIISGVRLNEQFF.